A selection of T cell receptor beta chains follows, all from one sample in a study of T cells after yellow fever vaccination. TCRdb re-derived calls from the 5' RACE reads in MiXCR, one entry per CDR3 protein. The repertoire holds about 240,000 distinct CDR3 sequences, with about 3.5% as singletons. The specimen comprised PBMCs, sampled 15 days after the yellow fever booster vaccination. These receptors were obtained from a man aged 18 to 30 who received the YFV17D yellow fever vaccine. The CDR3 runs from the conserved cysteine through the conserved F or W. D genes are given only for firm matches. Rows may omit the clone size; those that give it use once, few, many or a size class.

>NA|TRBV9|TRBJ1-5|many
TGTGCCAGCAGCCCTCCCGGCAGGGCAGGGCAGCCCCAGCATTTT
CASSPPGRAGQPQHF
>TRBD1|TRBV7-6|TRBJ2-7|many
TGTGCCAGCAGCACCCCCGGACAGGACGAGCAGTACTTC
CASSTPGQDEQYF
>NA|TRBV5-1|TRBJ2-7|NA
TGCGCCAGCAGCTTAACACGCTCCGAGCAGTACTTC
CASSLTRSEQYF
>TRBD1|TRBV4-3|TRBJ2-3|many
TGCGCCAGCAGCCAAGATCCGGGACAGGGGGCCAGCACAGATACGCAGTATTTT
CASSQDPGQGASTDTQYF
>TRBD1|TRBV15|TRBJ1-5|many
TGTGCCACCAGCAGAGATCATACCGGGACAGGGGACAATAGCAATCAGCCCCAGCATTTT
CATSRDHTGTGDNSNQPQHF
>TRBD1|TRBV2|TRBJ1-1|few
TGTGCCAGACAGGGGGCTGGCACTGAAGCTTTCTTT
CARQGAGTEAFF
>NA|TRBV4-1|TRBJ2-3|many
TGCGCCAGCAGCCAAGTAGCGGGACAGCGCACAGATACGCAGTATTTT
CASSQVAGQRTDTQYF
>TRBD1|TRBV6-5|TRBJ1-2|many
TGTGCCAGCAGCCCTGCGATTGGGACAGGGACGTCCTTTTTCTATGGCTACACCTTC
CASSPAIGTGTSFFYGYTF
>NA|TRBV4-1|TRBJ1-2|many
TGCGCCAGCAGCCAAGATAGGGGCCAGGGAGATACCTTC
CASSQDRGQGDTF
>TRBD1|TRBV5-1|TRBJ2-7|many
TGCGCCAGCAGCTTGGACAGGGGCGAGCAGTACTTC
CASSLDRGEQYF
>TRBD1|TRBV6-5|TRBJ1-1|many
TGTGCCAGCAACCTAGCAGGGGGCCTCGGAGACACTGAAGCTTTCTTT
CASNLAGGLGDTEAFF
>TRBD2|TRBV29-1|TRBJ2-1|many
TGCAGCGTTGATCCAGCGGGGGAGTATAGGAAGTTCTTC
CSVDPAGEYRKFF
>NA|TRBV4-3|TRBJ1-2|NA
TGCGCCAGCAGCCAAGATTCGGCAGCCGGATATGGCTACACCTTC
CASSQDSAAGYGYTF
>NA|TRBV29-1|TRBJ1-1|many
TGCAGCGTTCAGGACTCCATGAACACTGAAGCTTTCTTT
CSVQDSMNTEAFF
>TRBD1|TRBV3-1|TRBJ2-2|many
TGTGCCAGCAGCCAAGATGTGCGGCCTGTTATCAGACAGGGGTCCGGGGAGCTGTTTTTT
CASSQDVRPVIRQGSGELFF
>NA|TRBV28|TRBJ1-4|many
TGTGCCAGCAGCCCCCTAGGGGAGGCTAATGAAAAACTGTTTTTT
CASSPLGEANEKLFF
>NA|TRBV7-2|TRBJ2-5|many
TGTGCCAGCAGCTTAGCAGCGGGCCCCTTTATTGACCAGTACTTC
CASSLAAGPFIDQYF
>NA|TRBV7-2|TRBJ1-2|NA
TGTGCCAGCAGCCTATACACCTTCTATGGCTACACCTTC
CASSLYTFYGYTF
>TRBD2|TRBV24-1|TRBJ2-1|NA
TGTGCCACCAGTGACTCGAGGACTAGCGGGGGGGGTAATGAGCAGTTCTTC
CATSDSRTSGGGNEQFF
>TRBD2|TRBV13|TRBJ2-5|few
TGTGCCAGCAGCTTAGGCCGTTGGAGTAGCGGGGGGGCCCCTGGGGAGACCCAGTACTTC
CASSLGRWSSGGAPGETQYF
>TRBD2|TRBV20-1|TRBJ2-3|many
TGCAGTATTGGGACTAGCGGGGGGGCCACAGATACGCAGTATTTT
CSIGTSGGATDTQYF
>NA|TRBV7-2|TRBJ1-2|NA
TGTGCCAGCAGCCCTCATATGGGGGACGGCTACACCTTC
CASSPHMGDGYTF
>NA|TRBV5-1|TRBJ2-7|many
TGCGCCAGCAGCCAAGAGAGGGGGTCAGTCTCCTACGAGCAGTACTTC
CASSQERGSVSYEQYF
>NA|TRBV7-2|TRBJ2-6|many
TGTGCCAGCAGTCTGGGGACGGCTCCCTATCGGGCCAACGTCCTGACTTTC
CASSLGTAPYRANVLTF
>NA|TRBV11-2|TRBJ2-4|many
TGTGCCAGCAGCTTCACCCTAGCCAAAAACATTCAGTACTTC
CASSFTLAKNIQYF
>NA|TRBV12-3/TRBV12-4|TRBJ1-5|many
TGTGCCAGCAGTTTCGGGGGGCCCCAGCATTTT
CASSFGGPQHF
>NA|TRBV20-1|TRBJ1-2|many
TGCAGTGCTTCCGAGGTCAGGGGCGCGGGCTACACCTTC
CSASEVRGAGYTF
>NA|TRBV19|TRBJ1-2|many
TGTGCCAGTAGTATTGATCCGGGACGGATAATCTATGGCTACACCTTC
CASSIDPGRIIYGYTF
>NA|TRBV2|TRBJ1-1|many
TGTGCCAGCAGTGAGGCAGGTTGGGGCACTGAAGCTTTCTTT
CASSEAGWGTEAFF
>NA|TRBV5-4|TRBJ2-5|few
TGTGCCAGCAGCCAACGAACAGGGTTTATGGAGACCCAGTACTTC
CASSQRTGFMETQYF
>TRBD1|TRBV28|TRBJ2-1|many
TGTGCCAGCAGTTCCGGACAGGCCTACTCCTACAATGAGCAGTTCTTC
CASSSGQAYSYNEQFF
>NA|TRBV12-3/TRBV12-4|TRBJ2-2|few
TGTGCCAGCAGTTTGGGTCTATTCAGGGCGGTCGGGGAGCTGTTTTTT
CASSLGLFRAVGELFF